Below are 11 T cell receptor beta chains sequenced from a single sample in a study of blood T cell repertoires in COVID-19. The data were produced by immunoSEQ multiplex PCR, yet TCRdb's version contains in-frame clones alone and is incomplete. The table has about 150,000 clones, approximately 80% seen once. The sample was PBMCs or T cells enriched from blood (not recorded which). The receptors were sampled from a man aged 70 or older who had been exposed to COVID-19.

The rearrangement uses TRBV7-2 and TRBJ1-2; 9 bases are a match to TRBD1. Per the germline V gene, CDR1 is SGHTA and CDR2 is FQGNSA. The CDR3 covers 15 residues. The V gene end was trimmed by 5 bases and the J gene end by 8 bases; junction bases not matched to a gene: 12. The CDR3 loop is CASSIGQGRFEGYTF. Here the CDR3 DNA reads TGTGCCAGCAGCATCGGACAGGGGAGGTTTGAAGGCTACACCTTC.

V and J are TRBV7-9 and TRBJ1-2; TRBD1 might be the D (6 bases). Germline V gene sequence: CDR1 SEHNR, CDR2 FQNEAQ (reference sequence). V was cut by 5 bases and J by 2 bases, with 18 bases left in between. The CDR3 totals 16 residues. The CDR3 here is CASSTQQGRENYGYTF. The CDR3 DNA reads TGTGCCAGCAGCACACAGCAGGGGAGGGAGAACTATGGCTACACCTTC.

V gene TRBV19 combines with J gene TRBJ2-1; 7 bases fit TRBD2. Germline lookup yields CDR1 LNHDA and CDR2 SQIVND (reference sequence). There are 15 residues in the CDR3. After removal of 5 bases from V and 7 bases from J, the junction contained 11 bases not matched to a gene. The CDR3 sequence: CASSSGGSLGNEQFF. As DNA, the CDR3 is TGTGCCAGTAGTTCGGGCGGGAGCTTGGGGAATGAGCAGTTCTTC.

The rearrangement links TRBV7-2 to TRBJ2-7; D gene ambiguous. Trimming shortened V by 1 base and J by 6 bases, and 10 bases separated the two germline ends. The CDR3 covers 13 residues. Germline V gene data show CDR1 as SGHTA and CDR2 as FQGNSA. The CDR3 loop reads CASSLGLLPEQYF. Written as DNA, the CDR3 is TGTGCCAGCAGCTTAGGTTTACTACCCGAGCAGTACTTC. Full variable domain (missing parts from reference TRBV7-2 and TRBJ2-7): GAGVSQSPSNKVTEKGKDVELRCDPISGHTALYWYRQSLGQGLEFLIYFQGNSAPDKSGLPSDRFSAERTGGSVSTLTIQRTQQEDSAVYLCASSLGLLPEQYFGPGTRLTVT.

Only one count was recorded for this clone. The chain couples TRBV5-6 to TRBJ1-1; no reliable D call. V lost 0 bases and J lost 7, with 4 bases in between. The germline gives CDR1 SGHDT, CDR2 YYEEEE. The CDR3 loop spans 11 amino acids. In DNA form, the CDR3 reads TGTGCCAGCAGCTTGGAGAGTGAAGCTTTCTTT. Translated, it gives CASSLESEAFF.

Only one count was recorded for this clone. The J gene is TRBJ2-7, the V gene TRBV6-5; tentative D call: TRBD2 (6 bases). The CDR3 spans 15 residues. Germline CDR1 MNHEY, CDR2 SVGAGI. The V end was cut by 5 bases, the J end by 0 bases, with 14 bases between. CDR3 sequence reads: CASSTFAGSSYEQYF. CDR3 coding DNA: TGTGCCAGCAGTACCTTTGCGGGATCCTCCTACGAGCAGTACTTC.

V and J are TRBV4-2 and TRBJ2-7, with 8 bases lining up with TRBD1. This CDR3 spans 13 amino acids. Per the germline V gene, CDR1 is LGHNA and CDR2 is YNFKEQ. The V gene end was trimmed by 7 bases and the J gene end by 1 base; junction bases not matched to a gene: 3. CDR3 sequence (DNA): TGTGCCAGCACCAACAGGGGGTCCTACGAGCAGTACTTC. Its protein product is CASTNRGSYEQYF.

This sequence joins TRBV28 and TRBJ1-1, with TRBD1 as a possible D gene (5 bases). The V and J ends lost 2 bases and 4 bases respectively, with 8 bases between them. Germline assignment: CDR1 MDHEN and CDR2 SYDVKM. This CDR3 has 13 residues. The CDR3 DNA reads as TGTGCCAGCAGTTTAGGCAGGGCCACTGAAGCTTTCTTT. It specifies CASSLGRATEAFF.

The gene calls are TRBV4-3 and TRBJ1-3; D unclear. The V end lost 0 bases, the J end lost 3 bases, and 9 bases lay between the germline ends. This CDR3 is built from 15 residues. Germline CDR1 LGHNA, CDR2 YSLEER. This CDR3 is CASSQENSHGNTIYF. DNA for the CDR3: TGCGCCAGCAGCCAAGAGAACAGCCATGGAAACACCATATATTTT.

This clone was counted between two and nine times. J is TRBJ1-2 and V is TRBV14; 7 bases are shared with TRBD1. This CDR3 is 16 amino acids long. The J segment lost 4 bases and the V segment lost 1 base, leaving 9 bases of the junction unmatched. Germline loops: CDR1 SGHDN, CDR2 FVKESK. CDR3 amino acids: CASSQASGGLGYGYTF. CDR3 coding DNA: TGTGCCAGCAGCCAAGCTTCAGGGGGATTGGGCTATGGCTACACCTTC.

V is TRBV18 and J is TRBJ1-6; D possibly corresponds to TRBD1 (6 bases). The CDR3 has 17 amino acids. The germline gives CDR1 KGHSH, CDR2 LQKENI. V lost 3 bases and J lost 0, with 12 bases in between. The CDR3 region is CASSPTQGSSYNSPLHF. The CDR3 bases are TGTGCCAGCTCACCCACACAGGGAAGCTCCTATAATTCACCCCTCCACTTT.